This TCR beta chain was recovered during a study of blood T cells in healthy people across ages. Across the study: About one barcoded beta molecule per two T cells came from capture by template switching.

In this sample, this clonotype turned up a few times. Its target is not known. With 4 bases removed from V and 1 base from J, the gap between germline ends came to 7 bases. The V gene's germline CDR1 is SQVTM and CDR2 ANQGSEA. The CDR3 consists of 12 residues. Next came a second PCR, run for about 7 to 12 cycles, which used a sample-barcoded 5' primer along with a J-beta primer mix. Per-sample output comprised a minimum of 2.5 million paired-end reads containing CDR3. Using its own MiXCR run on the 5' RACE reads, TCRdb lists one record per CDR3 protein. Of some 1.6 million distinct CDR3 sequences listed, roughly a third are singletons. Study results and caveats: Long-lived donors had more naive CD4+ cells and higher diversity than aged donors. Leaving the PBMCs unsorted stopped any conclusive comparison of naive versus antigen-experienced cells.

Sequenced: blood. This clonotype was obtained from a woman younger than 45 in good health. The V and J genes are TRBV29-1 and TRBJ1-1; unclear D gene. CDR3 sequence (DNA): TGCAGCGTTGTTTTAGCGAACACTGAAGCTTTCTTT. This translates into CSVVLANTEAFF. Drawing the rest from reference TRBV29-1 and TRBJ1-1, the complete variable domain is SAVISQKPSRDICQRGTSLTIQCQVDSQVTMMFWYRQQPGQSLTLIATANQGSEATYESGFVIDKFPISRPNLTFSTLTVSNMSPEDSSIYLCSVVLANTEAFFGQGTRLTVV.